The 13 T cell receptor beta chains given below trace back to one sample, sequenced in a study of blood T cell repertoires in COVID-19. Profiling relied on immunoSEQ multiplex PCR, and the TCRdb table lists in-frame clones only, not all of them. The sample gives 95,000 to 100,000 clones, 85% of which show up once; about 1.7% is in the top ten. The sequencing input was peripheral blood. The receptors come from a woman in her seventies with active or convalescent COVID-19.

This clone is a singleton in its sample. V gene TRBV6-2 or TRBV6-3 combines with J gene TRBJ2-1; the match to TRBD2 covers 11 bases. The CDR3 runs to 16 residues. The germline CDR1 and CDR2 sequences are MNHEY and SVGEGT. J lost 7 bases, V lost 5 bases, and 10 bases had no gene match. This CDR3 reads CASSPKTSGNLNEQFF. The CDR3 region has the DNA TGTGCCAGCAGTCCCAAGACTAGCGGGAATTTGAATGAGCAGTTCTTC.

V gene TRBV12-3 or TRBV12-4 combines with J gene TRBJ2-2; no definite D call. This CDR3 has 12 amino acids. V was pared by 3 bases and J by 7 bases, with 6 bases between. CDR3 nucleotides: TGTGCCAGCAGTTTTAATATCGGGGAGCTGTTTTTT. As protein: CASSFNIGELFF.

The gene calls are TRBV18 and TRBJ2-1; D might be TRBD2 (6 bases). This CDR3 region has 15 residues. CDR1 is KGHSH, CDR2 LQKENI, per germline. Trimming removed 6 bases from V and 1 base from J, with 13 bases in between. The CDR3 coding sequence is TGTGCCAGCTCCGCGACTAGTCCGTCCTACAATGAGCAGTTCTTC. Amino acid sequence: CASSATSPSYNEQFF.

This clone appeared a few times. The J gene is TRBJ1-5, the V gene TRBV7-9; 7 positions agree with TRBD1. The CDR3 contains 15 residues. V was pared by 2 bases and J by 3 bases, with 4 bases of the junction left unmatched. Germline CDR1 SEHNR, CDR2 FQNEAQ (reference sequence). CDR3 sequence reads: CASSLNTGDNQPQHF. The CDR3 DNA follows: TGTGCCAGCAGCTTAAATACAGGGGACAATCAGCCCCAGCATTTT.

This chain joins TRBV6-5 and TRBJ2-2, with 7 positions matching TRBD1. Germline V gene sequence: CDR1 MNHEY, CDR2 SVGAGI. The ends lost 6 bases at V and 1 base at J; junction bases unmatched: 2. The length of the CDR3 is 14 residues. The CDR3: CASRRTGNTGELFF. The CDR3 DNA reads as TGTGCCAGCAGGAGGACAGGGAACACCGGGGAGCTGTTTTTT.

This rearrangement joins TRBV3-1 (or the pseudogene TRBV3-2) to TRBJ2-7, with 10 bases fitting TRBD2. The CDR3 covers 15 residues. The junction had 8 bases not matched to a gene; V was cut back by 1 base and J by 8 bases. The germline V gene has CDR1 LGHDT and CDR2 YNNKEL (reference sequence). The CDR3 region has the DNA TGTGCCAGCAGCCAAGTAAAGCCTAGCGGGGGCCAGCAGTACTTC. Translating gives CASSQVKPSGGQQYF.

J is TRBJ1-3 and V is TRBV19; D is ambiguous. The germline CDR1 and CDR2 sequences are LNHDA and SQIVND (reference sequence). The CDR3 consists of 13 residues. V lost 3 bases and J 4 bases, leaving 7 bases between the germline ends. CDR3 amino acids: CASSIQRGNTIYF. The CDR3, as DNA: TGTGCCAGTAGTATCCAGAGGGGAAACACCATATATTTT.

J is TRBJ1-5 and V is TRBV28; D gene ambiguous. With 7 bases removed from V and 6 bases from J, the gap between germline ends came to 16 bases. The germline CDR1 and CDR2 sequences are MDHEN and SYDVKM. The CDR3 has 14 residues. CDR3 loop: CASTRLGRSQPQHF. In nucleotides, the CDR3 is TGTGCCAGCACTCGTCTCGGGAGGAGTCAGCCCCAGCATTTT.

The genes are TRBV5-1 and TRBJ2-6; the match to TRBD2 covers 7 bases. V was pared by 4 bases and J by 0 bases, with 1 base of the junction left unmatched. The CDR3 extends over 15 amino acids. CDR1 SGHRS and CDR2 YFSETQ come from the germline V gene. The CDR3 DNA is TGCGCCAGCAGCCCGGGGGGCTCTGGGGCCAACGTCCTGACTTTC. It specifies CASSPGGSGANVLTF.

This chain links TRBV3-1 (or the pseudogene TRBV3-2) with TRBJ2-7, with D maybe TRBD2 (5 bases). V was clipped by 2 bases and J by 0 bases, with 11 bases between them. The germline CDR1 and CDR2 sequences are LGHDT and YNNKEL (reference sequence). This CDR3 contains 15 residues. The CDR3: CASSQTAATSYEQYF. CDR3 DNA sequence: TGTGCCAGCAGCCAAACAGCGGCCACCTCCTACGAGCAGTACTTC.

The J gene is TRBJ1-3, the V gene TRBV5-1; D remains ambiguous. V lost 0 bases, J lost 0 bases, and 7 bases lay in between. Germline CDR1 is SGHRS and CDR2 is YFSETQ. This CDR3 is 15 amino acids long. Here the CDR3 DNA reads TGCGCCAGCAGCTTGGGAACAGCCTCTGGAAACACCATATATTTT. Its protein product is CASSLGTASGNTIYF. Full variable domain (rest looked up from reference TRBV5-1 and TRBJ1-3): KAGVTQTPRYLIKTRGQQVTLSCSPISGHRSVSWYQQTPGQGLQFLFEYFSETQRNKGNFPGRFSGRQFSNSRSEMNVSTLELGDSALYLCASSLGTASGNTIYFGEGSWLTVV.

This chain connects TRBV6-2 or TRBV6-3 to TRBJ1-5; D remains ambiguous. Germline CDR1 is MNHEY and CDR2 is SVGEGT. The CDR3 is 13 amino acids. V was shortened by 3 bases and J by 1 base, with 4 bases between the two germline ends. The CDR3 loop is CASSYGSNQPQHF. CDR3 DNA sequence: TGTGCCAGCAGTTATGGCAGCAATCAGCCCCAGCATTTT.

The chain joins TRBV7-9 to TRBJ2-7; 9 bases agree with TRBD2. Germline lookup yields CDR1 SEHNR and CDR2 FQNEAQ (reference sequence). There are 14 residues in the CDR3. Losses at the gene ends were 7 bases for V and 0 bases for J; bases not matched to a gene: 4. CDR3 region: CASKPSGASYEQYF. CDR3 coding DNA: TGTGCCAGCAAACCTAGCGGGGCCTCCTACGAGCAGTACTTC.